The sequence of this T cell receptor beta chain was determined in a study of OX40 agonist ivuxolimab in advanced cancers. Overall study: A diagnosis of hepatocellular carcinoma, melanoma, renal cell or head and neck cancer was present in dose-escalation patients.

CDR3 length equals 14 residues. V was clipped by 5 bases and J by 2 bases; unmatched bases: 3. Germline CDR1 is MDHEN and CDR2 is SYDVKM. Overall study findings and caveats: Part of the nonresponder group also had normalized T-cell clonal expansion that was low.

About this clone: Antigen specificity is unknown.

The method was immunoSEQ multiplex PCR; TCRdb's version includes in-frame clones alone and lacks a portion of them. The table lists 150,000 to 170,000 clones, around 94% of them singletons. This receptor was taken from an adult with an advanced solid tumor such as melanoma, head and neck, liver or kidney cancer. The chain uses TRBV28 and TRBJ1-3; 7 nucleotides match TRBD1. The source material was CD4+ or CD8+ T cells sorted from blood, sampled in a trial of the OX40 agonist ivuxolimab. CDR3 sequence (DNA): TGTGCCAGCAGTATAGACAGGGCTGGAAACACCATATATTTT. Residues: CASSIDRAGNTIYF.